This T cell receptor (beta chain) emerged from a study of blood T cells in healthy people across ages. General study results and limits: Long-lived donors carried more naive CD4+ cells and greater diversity than aged donors. As naive T cell percentage varied, TCR beta diversity correlated strongly with it.

Notes on this clonotype: Its antigen is currently unknown.

The use of a sample-barcoded 5' primer and a J-beta primer mix characterized a second PCR of 7 to 11 cycles. MiXCR, run by TCRdb on the 5' RACE reads, gives a single entry per CDR3 protein. Of about a million distinct CDR3 sequences in the sample, roughly half were seen once. Each sample gave at least 7 million isolated PBMCs. Extracted total RNA amounted to at least 5.5 micrograms for each sample. Per germline, CDR1 SNHLY and CDR2 FYNNEI. The CDR3 covers 15 residues. J lost 6 bases, V lost 5 bases, and 8 bases had no gene match. Sequences were obtained from blood. This receptor was taken from a woman aged 60-75 years in good health. The chain combines TRBV2 with TRBJ1-5; 9 bases map to TRBD1. The CDR3 loop is CASSRQGVRVQPQHF. In nucleotides, the CDR3 is TGTGCCAGCAGTCGACAGGGGGTAAGGGTTCAGCCCCAGCATTTT.